This TCR beta chain was sequenced for a study of blood T cell repertoires in COVID-19. Recovery among Cohort 3 donors was established by two negative PCRs, clearance, or symptom resolution. The ends were cut back, 9 bases at V and 5 bases at J, with 16 bases in the middle. Germline V gene sequence: CDR1 MNHEY, CDR2 SMNVEV (reference sequence). The CDR3 sequence is 13 residues long. The protocol was immunoSEQ multiplex PCR, while the TCRdb copy is restricted to in-frame clones and leaves out a portion. Of 150,000 or so clones listed, 75% to 85% are singletons. V is TRBV27 and J is TRBJ1-1; D is perhaps TRBD1 (5 bases). Sample: PBMCs or T cells enriched from blood (not recorded which). The sequence came from a man aged 35-49 years who had recovered from COVID-19. DNA of the CDR3: TGTGCCAGTTACAGGAGCTTCCAAACTGAAGCTTTCTTT. Translated: CASYRSFQTEAFF.